A single sample gave rise to the 20 T cell receptor beta chains below, sequenced in a study of T cell responses to AZD1222 COVID-19 vaccine. Measured with immunoSEQ multiplex PCR; TCRdb has only the in-frame clones, and not every one. The table shows 150,000 to 180,000 clones, with 88% occurring only once. The specimen was peripheral blood, collected on day 0 of AZD1222 vaccination. Receptor source: an adult in good health.

The V gene is TRBV11-2, the J gene TRBJ2-7; 9 bases map to TRBD2. The germline V gene has CDR1 SGHAT and CDR2 FQNNGV. CDR3 length: 13 amino acids. V lost 9 bases and J lost 3; bases outside the gene matches: 6. The CDR3: CASLAGENYEQYF. The DNA of the CDR3 is TGTGCCAGTTTAGCGGGGGAGAACTACGAGCAGTACTTC.

The rearrangement joins TRBV27 to TRBJ1-6; 9 nucleotides agree with TRBD1. The CDR3 contains 15 residues. With 6 bases clipped from V and 1 base from J, the junction kept 1 base outside the gene matches. Germline CDR1 MNHEY, CDR2 SMNVEV (reference sequence). CDR3 loop: CASRTGGSYNSPLHF. Written as DNA, the CDR3 is TGTGCCAGCAGGACAGGGGGATCCTATAATTCACCCCTCCACTTT.

The chain employs TRBV18 and TRBJ1-4, with D tentatively TRBD1 (5 bases). The V gene's germline CDR1 is KGHSH and CDR2 LQKENI. The CDR3 loop spans 14 amino acids. Trimming shortened V by 6 bases and J by 7 bases, and 15 bases separated the two germline ends. This CDR3 is CASSPGTGGEKLFF. In DNA, the CDR3 is TGTGCCAGCTCCCCCGGGACCGGGGGTGAAAAACTGTTTTTT.

The chain recombines TRBV6-5 with TRBJ1-2; TRBD1 might be the D (6 bases). With 5 bases removed from V and 4 bases from J, the gap between germline ends came to 14 bases. Germline V gene data show CDR1 as MNHEY and CDR2 as SVGAGI. The CDR3 runs to 14 residues. The CDR3 spells CASSPRGPGYGYTF. DNA for the CDR3: TGTGCCAGCAGTCCCAGGGGACCAGGCTATGGCTACACCTTC.

This clone appeared once. The genes are TRBV4-1 and TRBJ2-3; 11 bases align to TRBD2. CDR1 is MGHRA, CDR2 YSYEKL, per germline. The CDR3 is 19 residues long. V was clipped by 0 bases and J by 2 bases; unmatched bases: 10. CDR3 sequence: CASSQEYLAGGLDTDTQYF. DNA of the CDR3: TGCGCCAGCAGCCAAGAATATCTAGCGGGGGGCCTCGACACAGATACGCAGTATTTT.

This clone appeared a few times. The rearrangement joins TRBV27 to TRBJ2-2; TRBD1 matches 7 bases. This CDR3 comprises 16 residues. Unmatched junction bases numbered 10, after V lost 4 bases and J lost 5 bases. Germline V CDR1 and CDR2: MNHEY, SMNVEV (reference sequence). This chain's CDR3 is CASSSTPQGRTGELFF. DNA of the CDR3: TGTGCCAGCAGTTCGACCCCACAGGGGCGGACCGGGGAGCTGTTTTTT.

The table lists this clone with a count of one. The chain couples TRBV15 to TRBJ1-4; no clear D gene. The germline gives CDR1 LNHNV, CDR2 YYDKDF (reference sequence). Trimming shortened V by 0 bases and J by 0 bases, and 11 bases separated the two germline ends. CDR3 length equals 17 residues. CDR3: CATSRDLRRATNEKLFF. The CDR3 region has the DNA TGTGCCACCAGCAGAGACTTGAGGCGAGCAACTAATGAAAAACTGTTTTTT.

The gene calls are TRBV6-1 and TRBJ1-5; D is undetermined. CDR1 is MNHNS, CDR2 SASEGT, per germline. This CDR3 has 16 residues. Trimming took 1 base from V and 7 from J, leaving 17 bases between them. The CDR3 region has the DNA TGTGCCAGCAGTGAAGATCCCGGGTCCTCCGGCCAGCCCCAGCATTTT. Protein sequence: CASSEDPGSSGQPQHF.

The chain uses TRBV5-1 and TRBJ1-1, with TRBD1 matching 7 bases. The germline V gene has CDR1 SGHRS and CDR2 YFSETQ. V dropped 4 bases and J dropped 7; count of bases not matched to a gene: 4. The CDR3 length is 12 residues. CDR3 amino acids: CASSIGTVEAFF. As DNA, the CDR3 is TGCGCCAGCAGCATAGGGACAGTTGAAGCTTTCTTT.

V gene TRBV18 combines with J gene TRBJ2-7, with a possible D match to TRBD2 (5 bases). CDR1 and CDR2 (germline): KGHSH, LQKENI. With 2 bases removed from V and 6 bases from J, the gap between germline ends came to 11 bases. This CDR3 contains 13 residues. The CDR3 is CASSPTQGGEQYF. The DNA for the CDR3 is TGTGCCAGCTCACCAACTCAAGGAGGCGAGCAGTACTTC.

The V gene is TRBV2, the J gene TRBJ2-5, with D uncertain. In germline, CDR1 is SNHLY, CDR2 FYNNEI. CDR3 size: 15 residues. The V gene lost 2 bases and the J gene lost 4 bases, with 14 bases spanning the gap. CDR3 bases: TGTGCCAGCAGTGAAAAGGTGCGGTCCGGAGAGACCCAGTACTTC. The encoded protein is CASSEKVRSGETQYF.

This chain joins TRBV3-1 (or the pseudogene TRBV3-2) and TRBJ2-7; possibly TRBD1 for D (7 bases). V lost 8 bases and J 0 bases, leaving 20 bases between the germline ends. This CDR3 is 16 amino acids long. Germline V gene sequence: CDR1 LGHDT, CDR2 YNNKEL (reference sequence). CDR3 DNA: TGTGCCAGCCGGCGGGGAACCGGGGACAGCTCCTACGAGCAGTACTTC. This codes for CASRRGTGDSSYEQYF.

This rearrangement joins TRBV4-3 to TRBJ1-5; a weak D match, TRBD1 (5 bases). In germline, CDR1 is LGHNA, CDR2 YSLEER. Between the trimmed V and J ends, which lost 0 bases and 7 bases, there was a span of 16 bases. This CDR3 is 16 amino acids long. DNA of the CDR3: TGCGCCAGCAGCCAAGATCCGCTGGGGGGAGGACAGCCCCAGCATTTT. It yields the protein CASSQDPLGGGQPQHF.

This sequence joins TRBV4-2 and TRBJ1-5, with 12 bases matching TRBD1. This CDR3 has 17 amino acids. The junction had 11 bases not matched to a gene; V was cut back by 2 bases and J by 9 bases. Germline loops: CDR1 LGHNA, CDR2 YNFKEQ. CDR3 DNA: TGTGCCAGCAGCCAAAGTCCCGGGACAGGGGGCGGAGGGCCCCAGCATTTT. This encodes CASSQSPGTGGGGPQHF.

The chain couples TRBV12-5 to TRBJ1-1, with D tentatively TRBD1 (6 bases). Between the trimmed V and J ends, which lost 7 bases and 1 base, there was a span of 13 bases. Germline values: CDR1 LGHNT, CDR2 FRNRAP. The length of the CDR3 is 14 residues. The CDR3 protein is CASAHPTGNTEAFF. Here the CDR3 DNA reads TGTGCTAGTGCCCACCCGACAGGGAACACTGAAGCTTTCTTT.

The chain couples TRBV28 to TRBJ1-3; unclear D gene. This CDR3 is built from 14 residues. V lost 2 bases and J 2 bases, leaving 7 bases between the germline ends. Germline-derived CDR1 and CDR2 are MDHEN and SYDVKM. Here the CDR3 reads CASSLVRAGNTIYF. DNA for the CDR3: TGTGCCAGCAGTTTAGTTCGGGCTGGAAACACCATATATTTT.

The gene calls are TRBV9 and TRBJ2-7; 9 bases are shared with TRBD1. J was trimmed by 5 bases and V by 4 bases; bases with no gene match: 10. From germline, CDR1 is SGDLS and CDR2 YYNGEE. This CDR3 comprises 15 residues. The CDR3 DNA reads TGTGCCAGCAGCCCGCTTCCCGGGACAGGGAACGAGCAGTACTTC. This sequence encodes CASSPLPGTGNEQYF.

The gene calls are TRBV6-2 or TRBV6-3 and TRBJ1-2; TRBD1 is a possible D gene (6 bases). CDR3 length: 11 residues. Trimming cost V 4 bases and J 8 bases, with 8 bases left between them. Germline CDR1 is MNHEY and CDR2 is SVGEGT. The CDR3 coding sequence is TGTGCCAGCAGTTCCCAGGGGGGCTACACCTTC. This gives the protein CASSSQGGYTF.

In this sample, this clone turned up once. The chain carries TRBV19 and TRBJ1-6, with D possibly TRBD1 on 6 matching bases. The germline V and J ends were trimmed by 9 bases and 11 bases, with 11 bases remaining between them. The length of the CDR3 is 11 residues. The germline gives CDR1 LNHDA, CDR2 SQIVND (reference sequence). For the CDR3, the DNA is TGTGCCAGCGGGACACCTACACCCCTCCACTTT. Amino acid sequence: CASGTPTPLHF.

This rearrangement joins TRBV28 to TRBJ2-3; D ambiguous. Germline CDR1 is MDHEN and CDR2 is SYDVKM. CDR3 length: 12 amino acids. The germline V and J ends were trimmed by 6 bases and 4 bases, with 8 bases remaining between them. The CDR3 DNA reads TGTGCCAGCAGGGCCGGGCCAGATACGCAGTATTTT. As protein: CASRAGPDTQYF.